This entry describes one T cell receptor (beta chain). Its binding antigen is unknown. Base-call qualities are not available, and no considerably larger clone is one nucleotide away. The sample belongs to a study of blood T cell repertoires in COVID-19 (dated by TCRdb to about 2020). In terms of the full investigation: Samples from collaborators originated in the United States, Italy and Spain and spanned both the acute and convalescent phases of COVID-19. The material from the prospective study consisted of cDNA or gDNA derived from T cells, B-cell-depleted T cells, or PBMCs. The dataset comprised deeply sampled blood TCRbeta repertoires from subjects exposed to, actively infected with, or recovered from COVID-19. The repertoires were released in a freely available public database intended as a resource for research on the immune response to SARS-CoV-2. Samples came from the ongoing ImmuneRACE study (first 160 participants) plus 1,254 subjects from 6 global collaborators. The sample metadata nearly always contained a de-identified subject ID, COVID-19 status, age in years and sex. Where available, HLA class I and class II types were taken from metadata supplied by the sample provider and were not determined by assay-based typing. Overall study outcomes, separate from this receptor: Clinical and demographic metadata were provided uncurated, with the amount varying by source and participant.

Each collaborating institution followed its own protocols to collect whole blood in K2EDTA tubes. For TCRbeta analysis, collaborator samples were shipped as frozen whole blood, as isolated PBMCs, or as DNA extracted from either sample type. Counted from cysteine to phenylalanine, this CDR3 has 15 amino acids. Only the CDR3 region is kept as DNA, spanning 45 bases read in frame from base 1. CDR1 and CDR2, looked up from the germline V gene, are SNHLY and FYNNEI. Here V drops 6 bases and J drops 6 bases, and the junction holds 9 bases not matched to any gene. TCRbeta CDR3 regions were amplified from genomic DNA using the immunoSEQ Assay, a bias-controlled multiplex PCR. The original methods were these. The number of nucleated cells in each sample was estimated by amplification of reference gene primers within the assay. To quantify the absolute abundance of each unique TCRbeta CDR3 rearrangement, sequence reads were collapsed and filtered. For each sample, productive Simpson clonality was calculated as the square root of Simpson's diversity index across productive rearrangements. TCRdb holds this immuneACCESS table with in-frame rearrangements only. Some clones are missing; in checked studies, unresolved V genes explain under half, and the rest has no known cause. V, J and clone size reflect that table, while D and trimming were determined from the DNA. Present in this sample are 84,000 or so clones, 70% to 90% of which were seen just once. The ten biggest clones cover approximately 13% of the sample.

The V gene is TRBV2 and the J gene is TRBJ2-1, with 9 bases in between that match TRBD1. The sample consisted of peripheral blood. This clonotype originated in a human donor in a cohort sampled during active COVID-19. The DNA reads as follows: TGTGCCAGCAGAGGGGGACAGGGCATGGGCAATGAGCAGTTCTTC. This codes for CASRGGQGMGNEQFF.